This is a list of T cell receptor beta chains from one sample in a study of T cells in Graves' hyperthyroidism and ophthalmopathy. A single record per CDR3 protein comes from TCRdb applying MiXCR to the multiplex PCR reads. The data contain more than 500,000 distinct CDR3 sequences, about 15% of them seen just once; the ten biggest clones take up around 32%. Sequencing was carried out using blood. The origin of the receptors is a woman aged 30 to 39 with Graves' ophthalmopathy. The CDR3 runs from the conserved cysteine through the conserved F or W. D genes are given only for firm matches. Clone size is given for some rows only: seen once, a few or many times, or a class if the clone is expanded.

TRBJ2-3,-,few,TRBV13,TGTGCCAGCAGCACAGTGGGGGGAGATACGCAGTATTTT,CASSTVGGDTQYF
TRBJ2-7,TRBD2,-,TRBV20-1,TGCAGTGCTGGGACTAGCAGCTCCTACGAGCAGTACTTC,CSAGTSSSYEQYF
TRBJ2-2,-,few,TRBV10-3,TGTGCCATCAGTGAGACTGGAGGCACCGGGGAGCTGTTTTTT,CAISETGGTGELFF
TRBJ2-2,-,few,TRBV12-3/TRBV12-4,TGTGCCAGCAGTTTAGATTCCTGGGCGGCTGAAAGGACCGGGGAGCTGTTTTTT,CASSLDSWAAERTGELFF
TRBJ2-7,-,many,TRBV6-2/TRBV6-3,TGTGCCAGCAGTTCTCCTAACCTAGACCCGACCTACGAGCAGTACTTC,CASSSPNLDPTYEQYF
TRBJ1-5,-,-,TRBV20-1,TGCAGTGCTAGTTACGGGACTAATCAGCCCCAGCATTTT,CSASYGTNQPQHF
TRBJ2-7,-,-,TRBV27,TGTGCCAGCAGTTTAGGGGGTTCGGACACTGAGCAGTACTTC,CASSLGGSDTEQYF
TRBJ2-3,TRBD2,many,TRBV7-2,TGTGCCAGCAGCTTAACTGGACTAGCGGGAGCAGGGGCAGATACGCAGTATTTT,CASSLTGLAGAGADTQYF
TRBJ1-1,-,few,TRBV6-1,TGTGCCAGCATCTTGAGCTTGGCGGACACTGAAGCTTTCTTT,CASILSLADTEAFF
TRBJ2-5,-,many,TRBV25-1,TGTGCCAGCCGCAGGGGAGGGTTGGAGACCCAGTACTTC,CASRRGGLETQYF
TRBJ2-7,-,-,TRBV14,TGTGCCAGCAGCCAAGAAGGACGGGACTCCTACGAGCAGTACTTC,CASSQEGRDSYEQYF
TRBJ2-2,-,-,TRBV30,TGTGCCTGGAGTGTAGGGGGGCCCGGGGAGCTGTTTTTT,CAWSVGGPGELFF